The 25 T cell receptor beta chains listed next were all sequenced from one sample in a study of T cells in Graves' hyperthyroidism and ophthalmopathy. Regions amplified from RNA transcripts were the TCR beta CDR3 regions. First-round RT-PCR with HTBI primers amplified the TCR CDR3 region. One entry per CDR3 protein results from TCRdb running MiXCR on the multiplex PCR reads. The sample holds around 380,000 distinct CDR3 sequences, approximately 13% seen once. The sequenced material came from blood. Source of these receptors: a young man with Graves' hyperthyroidism that later progressed to Graves' ophthalmopathy.

This clonotype was counted many times. The chain has TRBV6-2 or TRBV6-3 and TRBJ1-2, with 9 bases that match TRBD1. With V trimmed by 6 bases and J by 1 base, 6 bases remained unmatched. Germline assignment: CDR1 MNHEY and CDR2 SVGEGT. This CDR3 region has 15 residues. CDR3 in amino acids: CASSDGQGNNYGYTF. Here the CDR3 DNA reads TGTGCCAGCAGCGACGGACAGGGGAATAACTATGGCTACACCTTC.

The chain carries TRBV4-1 and TRBJ1-3; unclear D gene. This CDR3 contains 14 residues. CDR1 and CDR2 from the germline V gene are MGHRA and YSYEKL. Trimming removed 3 bases at V and 0 bases at J, with 6 bases between. The CDR3 DNA follows: TGCGCCAGCAGCCAGCGACACTCTGGAAACACCATATATTTT. It yields the protein CASSQRHSGNTIYF.

At least ten counts were recorded for this clonotype. CDR3 sequence (DNA): TGTGCCAGCAGCTCCACTCCCCCCGGGACACACAATACGCAGTATTTT. Its protein product is CASSSTPPGTHNTQYF. V usage is TRBV7-3 and J usage is TRBJ2-3; D possibly corresponds to TRBD1 (6 bases). The V end lost 4 bases, the J end lost 7 bases, and 21 bases lay between the germline ends. The CDR3 length is 16 residues. Germline CDR1 reads SGHTA; CDR2 reads FQGTGA.

This clonotype has a count of ten or more. V gene TRBV13 combines with J gene TRBJ2-5; D is perhaps TRBD1 or TRBD2 (5 bases each). Germline V CDR1 and CDR2: PRHDT, FYEKMQ (reference sequence). V was pared by 4 bases and J by 5 bases, with 14 bases between. The CDR3 runs 14 residues. In DNA, the CDR3 is TGTGCCAGCAGCTACCGGGACGCCTCGGAGACCCAGTACTTC. It yields the protein CASSYRDASETQYF.

This clonotype was seen many times. The gene calls are TRBV20-1 and TRBJ2-1; TRBD1 might be the D (6 bases). Germline V gene data show CDR1 as DFQATT and CDR2 as SNEGSKA (reference sequence). This CDR3 is built from 14 residues. Trimming stripped 3 bases from V and 0 bases from J, with 9 bases between. The CDR3 is CSASRGNSYNEQFF. For the CDR3, the DNA is TGCAGTGCTAGTAGGGGGAACTCCTACAATGAGCAGTTCTTC.

In its sample, this clonotype was seen many times. V is TRBV6-1 and J is TRBJ2-1; 11 bases map to TRBD2. The junction had 9 bases not matched to a gene; V was cut back by 2 bases and J by 12 bases. The CDR3 consists of 15 residues. The V gene's germline CDR1 is MNHNS and CDR2 SASEGT. CDR3 residues: CASSERPSGGLGQFF. DNA for the CDR3: TGTGCCAGCAGTGAAAGGCCTAGCGGGGGGCTCGGGCAGTTCTTC.

The sample holds many counts of this clonotype. The gene calls are TRBV6-1 and TRBJ2-3; D remains ambiguous. Trimming took 5 bases from V and 2 from J, leaving 11 bases between them. The CDR3 totals 14 residues. Germline V lookup: CDR1 MNHNS, CDR2 SASEGT. The CDR3 DNA is TGTGCCAGCAGTCCAAGTGGATACACAGATACGCAGTATTTT. This translates into CASSPSGYTDTQYF.

This clonotype was counted at least ten times. CDR3 sequence (DNA): TGTGCCAGCAGTGAAGTGGCCCCCGGGGAGACCCAGTACTTC. This encodes CASSEVAPGETQYF. The rearrangement uses TRBV6-1 and TRBJ2-5, with D unclear. The CDR3 has 14 amino acids. Looked up from germline, CDR1 is MNHNS and CDR2 is SASEGT. The V and J ends lost 1 base and 5 bases respectively, with 11 bases between them.

This clonotype was counted between two and nine times. The rearrangement joins TRBV3-1 to TRBJ2-2; 8 bases map to TRBD2. The junction had 3 bases not matched to a gene; V was cut back by 6 bases and J by 0 bases. Germline loops: CDR1 LGHDT, CDR2 YNNKEL (reference sequence). The CDR3 is made up of 15 amino acids. The DNA for the CDR3 is TGTGCCAGCAGTTCTAGCGGGTCGAACACCGGGGAGCTGTTTTTT. The encoded protein is CASSSSGSNTGELFF.

This clonotype has ten or more counts. This may be a read error, as it is one base from a much larger clone. The chain is built from TRBV7-8 and TRBJ1-1; 8 bases are shared with TRBD1. Unmatched junction bases numbered 2, after V lost 4 bases and J lost 1 base. Germline V gives CDR1 SGHVS, CDR2 FQNEAQ. This CDR3 has 14 residues. CDR3 loop: CASSYGQGNTEAFF. Here the CDR3 DNA reads TGTGCCAGCAGCTACGGACAGGGGAACACTGAAGCTTTCTTT.

This clonotype was seen repeatedly, ten times or more. The chain couples TRBV6-1 to TRBJ1-1, with D possibly being TRBD1 (5 bases). V was trimmed by 5 bases and J by 0 bases, leaving 10 bases between them. This CDR3 spans 14 amino acids. The germline CDR1 and CDR2 sequences are MNHNS and SASEGT. CDR3 sequence (DNA): TGTGCCAGCAGTAGACAGAGGGTGAACACTGAAGCTTTCTTT. It encodes CASSRQRVNTEAFF.

The chain combines TRBV30 with TRBJ1-6; no clear D gene. Germline loops: CDR1 GTSNPN, CDR2 SVGIG (reference sequence). V was trimmed by 0 bases and J by 5 bases, leaving 11 bases between them. The CDR3 has 15 residues. The CDR3 loop reads CAWSVRTVNNSPLHF. CDR3 coding DNA: TGTGCCTGGAGTGTAAGAACAGTTAATAATTCACCCCTCCACTTT.

The rearrangement uses TRBV28 and TRBJ2-1; 8 bases are a match to TRBD2. This CDR3 contains 14 residues. Trimming at V came to 4 bases and at J to 10 bases, leaving 9 bases not matched to a gene. Germline V gene lookup returns CDR1 MDHEN and CDR2 SYDVKM. The CDR3 region has the DNA TGTGCCAGCAGTTCCGGGACTAGTAAACCCGAGCAGTTCTTC. It translates to CASSSGTSKPEQFF.

The CDR3 sequence: CSARDAGEQFF. The DNA for the CDR3 is TGCAGTGCTAGAGATGCGGGGGAGCAGTTCTTC. J is TRBJ2-1 and V is TRBV20-1, with TRBD2 as a possible D gene (6 bases). Per germline, CDR1 DFQATT and CDR2 SNEGSKA (reference sequence). This CDR3 is built from 11 residues. Trimming shortened V by 0 bases and J by 10 bases, and 7 bases separated the two germline ends.

This clonotype was detected only a few times. The chain joins TRBV3-1 to TRBJ1-6; TRBD1 matches 7 bases. The CDR3 is 14 amino acids. The germline CDR1 and CDR2 sequences are LGHDT and YNNKEL (reference sequence). Unmatched junction bases numbered 5, after V lost 5 bases and J lost 7 bases. As DNA, the CDR3 is TGTGCCAGCAGCTTCGCAGGGGGGAATTCACCCCTCCACTTT. Translating gives CASSFAGGNSPLHF.

This clonotype was seen repeatedly, ten times or more. CDR3 sequence (DNA): TGTGCCAGCAGCTTCAGGGAAGAGACCCAGTACTTC. Amino acid sequence: CASSFREETQYF. The gene calls are TRBV11-2 and TRBJ2-5; weak D call: TRBD1 (5 bases). Trimming stripped 3 bases from V and 3 bases from J, with 5 bases between. The CDR3 has 12 residues. Germline assignment: CDR1 SGHAT and CDR2 FQNNGV.

The chain has TRBV24-1 and TRBJ2-1; TRBD2 agrees at 12 bases. The germline V gene encodes CDR1 KGHDR and CDR2 SFDVKD. The V and J ends lost 4 bases and 4 bases, in that order; junction bases with no gene match: 4. This CDR3 contains 16 residues. In DNA form, the CDR3 reads TGTGCCACCAGTGAAGCAGGACTAGCGGGATACAATGAGCAGTTCTTC. It yields the protein CATSEAGLAGYNEQFF.

Note on this clonotype: Possible read error: a much larger clone is one base away. This CDR3 is missing its conserved last phenylalanine or tryptophan, likely due to a read error. The chain uses TRBV20-1 and TRBJ1-5, with D possibly matching TRBD1 (6 bases). V was pared by 1 base and J by 2 bases, with 15 bases between. Germline V gene sequence: CDR1 DFQATT, CDR2 SNEGSKA (reference sequence). The CDR3 runs to 16 residues. CDR3 sequence reads: CSARGGAGRGNQPQHL. CDR3 bases: TGCAGTGCTAGAGGGGGGGCAGGGAGAGGCAATCAGCCCCAGCATTTA.

Concerning this clonotype: Here the CDR3 omits its conserved ending phenylalanine or tryptophan, so a read error is the likely source. The chain is built from TRBV12-3 or TRBV12-4 and TRBJ1-6; TRBD1 matches 9 bases. Trimming removed 6 bases from V and 2 bases from J; junction bases left unmatched: 2. This CDR3 region has 15 residues. The DNA for the CDR3 is TGTGCCAGCAGCAGACAGGGGGCCTATAATTCACCCCTCCACCTT. Translation: CASSRQGAYNSPLHL.

This clonotype has at least ten counts. V usage is TRBV11-2 and J usage is TRBJ2-7; D is unclear. V lost 5 bases, J lost 0 bases, and 8 bases lay in between. CDR3 length: 13 amino acids. Germline values: CDR1 SGHAT, CDR2 FQNNGV. The DNA for the CDR3 is TGTGCCAGCAGCAGCGACCCCTCCTACGAGCAGTACTTC. Amino acids: CASSSDPSYEQYF.

This clonotype was counted at least ten times. The gene calls are TRBV12-3 or TRBV12-4 and TRBJ1-3; TRBD1 aligns across 8 bases. This CDR3 comprises 11 residues. The CDR3 DNA reads as TGTGGGACAGGGATGGGAAACACCATATATTTT. It codes for CGTGMGNTIYF.

This clonotype was counted at least ten times. V usage is TRBV6-1 and J usage is TRBJ2-7; TRBD2 matches at 8 bases. V shed 7 bases, J shed 3 bases, and the junction held 8 bases outside the gene matches. CDR3 size: 14 residues. The germline V gene encodes CDR1 MNHNS and CDR2 SASEGT. The CDR3 is CASTISGGNYEQYF. CDR3 sequence (DNA): TGTGCCAGCACCATAAGCGGGGGAAACTACGAGCAGTACTTC.

This clonotype was picked up a small number of times. The chain couples TRBV7-9 to TRBJ2-2, with D maybe TRBD2 (5 bases). V lost 5 bases, J lost 1 base, and 11 bases lay in between. Germline CDR1 reads SEHNR; CDR2 reads FQNEAQ (reference sequence). The CDR3 has 15 amino acids. The CDR3: CASSKLGLNTGELFF. CDR3 sequence (DNA): TGTGCCAGCAGCAAATTAGGACTGAACACCGGGGAGCTGTTTTTT.

This chain joins TRBV7-9 and TRBJ2-7; D unclear. The CDR3 extends over 15 amino acids. V dropped 6 bases and J dropped 4 bases, with 19 bases sitting between them. Per the germline V gene, CDR1 is SEHNR and CDR2 is FQNEAQ (reference sequence). The CDR3 loop is CASSPPVRGGYEQYF. In DNA, the CDR3 is TGTGCCAGCAGTCCGCCCGTTCGAGGCGGATACGAGCAGTACTTC.

This clonotype was observed a few times. The chain couples TRBV20-1 to TRBJ2-7; D is unclear. V lost 2 bases and J lost 4, with 9 bases in between. The CDR3 totals 12 residues. Germline V gene sequence: CDR1 DFQATT, CDR2 SNEGSKA (reference sequence). The CDR3 region has the DNA TGCAGTGCTAGACCGGTCAGGTACGAGCAGTACTTC. Translated, it gives CSARPVRYEQYF.